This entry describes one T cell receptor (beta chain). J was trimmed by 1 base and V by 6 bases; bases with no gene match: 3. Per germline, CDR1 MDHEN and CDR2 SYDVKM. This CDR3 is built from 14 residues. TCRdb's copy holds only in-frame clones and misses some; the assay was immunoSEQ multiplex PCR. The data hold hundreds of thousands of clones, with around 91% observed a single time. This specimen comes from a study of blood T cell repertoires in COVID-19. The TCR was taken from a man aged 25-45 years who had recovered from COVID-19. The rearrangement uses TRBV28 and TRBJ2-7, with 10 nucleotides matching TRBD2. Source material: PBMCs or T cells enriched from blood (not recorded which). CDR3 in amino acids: CASRVAGGSYEQYF. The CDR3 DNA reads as TGTGCCAGCAGGGTAGCGGGAGGTTCCTACGAGCAGTACTTC.